The 30 T cell receptor beta chains given below trace back to one sample, sequenced in a study of identical twins (dated by TCRdb to between 2015 and 2016). Library method: 5' RACE. Data came from an Illumina HiSeq 2000. TCRdb took the public reads, trimmed them with fastp at Q25, ran MiXCR for clone calling and kept in-frame beta chains. Identical CDR3 protein sequences are pooled into one entry, listed with their most common genes and DNA. This sample is represented by around 670,000 distinct CDR3 sequences; roughly 6% of them were singletons. The leading ten clones occupy about 1.8% of the sample. The sequencing sample was made of naive T cells sorted from blood. Taken with the paper, the label for cell subset or site translates to: cells isolated with a human naive T-cell isolation kit. The receptors stem from a man between 18 and 29 years old in good health.

This clonotype was picked up a small number of times. The chain links TRBV7-3 to TRBJ2-7, with D possibly matching TRBD2 (6 bases). Trimming cost V 4 bases and J 0 bases, with 22 bases left between them. The CDR3 totals 18 residues. Germline CDR1 reads SGHTA; CDR2 reads FQGTGA. The CDR3 region has the DNA TGTGCCAGCAGCTCGTCGTCGCTCCGGGACTCTGGCTCCTACGAGCAGTACTTC. This sequence encodes CASSSSSLRDSGSYEQYF.

The CDR3 DNA is TGTGCCAGCAGTTTGCGTCCAGGGGCCCAAGAGACCCAGTACTTC. Protein product: CASSLRPGAQETQYF. J is TRBJ2-5 and V is TRBV12-3 or TRBV12-4; tentative D call: TRBD1 (6 bases). The CDR3 consists of 15 residues. The ends were cut back, 3 bases at V and 1 base at J, with 12 bases in the middle.

In its sample, this clonotype was seen a few times. V is TRBV7-8 and J is TRBJ2-3; 9 nucleotides align to TRBD2. With 3 bases clipped from V and 8 bases from J, the junction kept 12 bases outside the gene matches. Germline values: CDR1 SGHVS, CDR2 FQNEAQ. The CDR3 totals 16 residues. CDR3 nucleotide sequence: TGTGCCAGCAGCTTCCTAGCGGGAAGACAGCAAGTTACGCAGTATTTT. Encoded protein: CASSFLAGRQQVTQYF. Full variable domain (missing parts from reference TRBV7-8 and TRBJ2-3): GAGVSQSPRYKVAKRGQDVALRCDPISGHVSLFWYQQALGQGPEFLTYFQNEAQLDKSGLPSDRFFAERPEGSVSTLKIQRTQQEDSAVYLCASSFLAGRQQVTQYFGPGTRLTVL.

In its sample, this clonotype was seen many times. The chain has TRBV15 and TRBJ2-3; no clear D gene. The CDR3 runs to 12 residues. Germline V lookup: CDR1 LNHNV, CDR2 YYDKDF (reference sequence). Trimming took 8 bases from V and 4 from J, leaving 10 bases between them. The CDR3 region has the DNA TGTGCCACCCAGGACGTCCCAGATACGCAGTATTTT. It encodes CATQDVPDTQYF.

In this sample, this clonotype turned up many times. J is TRBJ2-1 and V is TRBV10-3, with TRBD2 matching 11 bases. The CDR3 has 15 residues. J gave up 0 bases and V 10 bases, and 5 bases lay outside the gene matches. CDR1 and CDR2 (germline): ENHRY, SYGVKD. CDR3 bases: TGTGCCACCCTTGGGACTAGCGGCTCCTACAATGAGCAGTTCTTC. Protein product: CATLGTSGSYNEQFF.

This clonotype was observed at least ten times. The rearrangement links TRBV12-3 or TRBV12-4 to TRBJ1-5, with D unclear. Trimming cost V 2 bases and J 9 bases, with 8 bases left between them. This CDR3 is 12 amino acids long. The CDR3 is CASSLISGPQHF. The CDR3 DNA reads TGTGCCAGCAGTTTAATATCCGGGCCCCAGCATTTT.

This clonotype showed up many times. The V call is TRBV6-2 or TRBV6-3, the J call TRBJ2-7; 7 nucleotides align to TRBD2. The CDR3 sequence is 14 residues long. Germline V CDR1 and CDR2: MNHEY, SVGEGT. With 7 bases clipped from V and 2 bases from J, the junction kept 8 bases outside the gene matches. Here the CDR3 reads CASKPLLAAYEQYF. The CDR3 DNA reads TGTGCCAGCAAACCCCTGCTAGCGGCCTACGAGCAGTACTTC.

The chain carries TRBV7-8 and TRBJ2-2, with TRBD2 identical over 10 bases. The germline gives CDR1 SGHVS, CDR2 FQNEAQ. Trimming took 3 bases from V and 6 from J; bases not matched to a gene: 4. The CDR3 loop spans 15 amino acids. The CDR3 here is CASSFKREGPGELFF. The CDR3 DNA follows: TGTGCCAGCAGCTTTAAGCGGGAGGGCCCCGGGGAGCTGTTTTTT.

V is TRBV7-9 and J is TRBJ2-3; D call uncertain. The germline CDR1 and CDR2 sequences are SEHNR and FQNEAQ (reference sequence). This CDR3 has 15 residues. Trimming shortened V by 1 base and J by 0 bases, and 8 bases separated the two germline ends. The CDR3 protein is CASSLELRSTDTQYF. The CDR3 nucleotides read TGTGCCAGCAGCTTAGAGCTCAGAAGCACAGATACGCAGTATTTT.

In its sample, this clonotype was seen a few times. The rearrangement links TRBV5-1 to TRBJ2-5; TRBD2 might be the D (6 bases). Germline-derived CDR1 and CDR2 are SGHRS and YFSETQ. Trimming cost V 5 bases and J 5 bases, with 7 bases left between them. This CDR3 is built from 11 residues. CDR3 nucleotide sequence: TGCGCCAGCAGGGAGGGGGAGACCCAGTACTTC. The encoded protein is CASREGETQYF.

This clonotype was counted at least ten times. J is TRBJ2-3 and V is TRBV6-1; 11 bases match TRBD2. Germline loops: CDR1 MNHNS, CDR2 SASEGT. Trimming at V came to 8 bases and at J to 0 bases, leaving 10 bases not matched to a gene. The CDR3 is made up of 17 amino acids. The CDR3 here is CASSLTSGSSSTDTQYF. CDR3 bases: TGTGCCAGCTCCCTAACTAGCGGGAGTTCTAGCACAGATACGCAGTATTTT.

This clonotype came up a few times. The chain employs TRBV30 and TRBJ2-1; 9 bases fit TRBD2. V was pared by 3 bases and J by 3 bases, with 6 bases of the junction left unmatched. The germline V gene has CDR1 GTSNPN and CDR2 SVGIG (reference sequence). The CDR3 sequence is 15 residues long. The CDR3 loop reads CAWSPLAGIYNEQFF. DNA of the CDR3: TGTGCCTGGAGCCCCCTAGCGGGAATCTACAATGAGCAGTTCTTC.

This clonotype was recorded at least ten times. This CDR3 is CASSTPSGGLETQYF. The CDR3 bases are TGTGCCAGCAGCACACCCTCGGGAGGACTAGAGACCCAGTACTTC. V is TRBV7-2 and J is TRBJ2-5; TRBD2 aligns across 7 bases. The CDR3 totals 15 residues. V trimming: 5 bases; J trimming: 4 bases; junction bases outside the gene matches: 10. Germline V gene data show CDR1 as SGHTA and CDR2 as FQGNSA.

This clonotype was observed many times. The CDR3 protein is CASSSSIQETQYF. In DNA, the CDR3 is TGTGCCAGCAGCTCATCTATCCAAGAGACCCAGTACTTC. This chain links TRBV7-2 with TRBJ2-5; D is ambiguous. The length of the CDR3 is 13 residues. Germline V gene lookup returns CDR1 SGHTA and CDR2 FQGNSA. V gave up 4 bases and J gave up 1 base, with 7 bases separating them.

This clonotype was seen at least ten times. The chain is built from TRBV20-1 and TRBJ2-2; a weak D match, TRBD1 (6 bases). Trimming stripped 3 bases from V and 4 bases from J, with 9 bases between. This CDR3 comprises 13 residues. Germline V gene lookup returns CDR1 DFQATT and CDR2 SNEGSKA (reference sequence). The CDR3 here is CSARTRGTGELFF. CDR3 DNA sequence: TGCAGTGCTAGGACCAGGGGCACCGGGGAGCTGTTTTTT.

This clonotype was seen a few times. The chain joins TRBV18 to TRBJ2-6; TRBD1 matches at 7 bases. CDR1 is KGHSH and CDR2 is LQKENI in the germline V gene. The CDR3 is 18 amino acids. Trimming removed 4 bases from V and 0 bases from J; junction bases left unmatched: 9. CDR3 sequence (DNA): TGTGCCAGCTCACAACAGGGGTCTTTGTTCTCTGGGGCCAACGTCCTGACTTTC. Its translation: CASSQQGSLFSGANVLTF.

This chain connects TRBV7-9 to TRBJ1-6; D call uncertain. This CDR3 spans 15 amino acids. The germline V and J ends were trimmed by 5 bases and 6 bases, with 14 bases remaining between them. Germline loops: CDR1 SEHNR, CDR2 FQNEAQ (reference sequence). The CDR3 is CASSPPEGVNSPLHF. The CDR3 DNA reads as TGTGCCAGCAGCCCCCCTGAGGGAGTTAATTCACCCCTCCACTTT. The variable domain in full, with the rest retrieved from reference TRBV7-9 and TRBJ1-6, is DTGVSQNPRHKITKRGQNVTFRCDPISEHNRLYWYRQTLGQGPEFLTYFQNEAQLEKSRLLSDRFSAERPKGSFSTLEIQRTEQGDSAMYLCASSPPEGVNSPLHFGNGTRLTVT.

V gene TRBV2 combines with J gene TRBJ1-4; perhaps TRBD1 as D (6 bases). This CDR3 has 11 amino acids. Between the trimmed V and J ends, which lost 9 bases and 7 bases, there was a span of 9 bases. From germline, CDR1 is SNHLY and CDR2 FYNNEI. The CDR3 loop is CASRDTEKLFF. CDR3 in DNA: TGTGCCAGTCGGGACACTGAAAAACTGTTTTTT.

There are many counts of this clonotype. CDR3 region: CSARGPGSYETQYF. The CDR3 region has the DNA TGCAGTGCTAGAGGTCCGGGGAGCTATGAGACCCAGTACTTC. The chain joins TRBV20-1 to TRBJ2-5, with a tentative D call TRBD2 (5 bases). The CDR3 contains 14 residues. Trimming stripped 1 base from V and 5 bases from J, with 14 bases between. Germline CDR1 DFQATT, CDR2 SNEGSKA (reference sequence).

This clonotype has a count of ten or more. J is TRBJ1-1 and V is TRBV24-1; TRBD1 agrees at 8 bases. V was clipped by 4 bases and J by 5 bases; unmatched bases: 5. The CDR3 loop spans 14 amino acids. Germline loops: CDR1 KGHDR, CDR2 SFDVKD. CDR3 sequence reads: CATSDKDRVTEAFF. CDR3 bases: TGTGCCACCAGTGACAAGGACAGGGTTACTGAAGCTTTCTTT.

This clonotype was picked up many times. V and J are TRBV7-8 and TRBJ2-3; no clear D. Germline V lookup: CDR1 SGHVS, CDR2 FQNEAQ. Trimming shortened V by 2 bases and J by 6 bases, and 9 bases separated the two germline ends. The CDR3 extends over 13 amino acids. The DNA for the CDR3 is TGTGCCAGCAGCTTAAGGATAAGGGATACGCAGTATTTT. It translates to CASSLRIRDTQYF.

This clonotype was seen more than once but under ten times. The chain has TRBV5-1 and TRBJ2-5; D unresolved. This CDR3 is 17 amino acids long. V was shortened by 0 bases and J by 0 bases, with 15 bases between the two germline ends. The V gene's germline CDR1 is SGHRS and CDR2 YFSETQ. The CDR3 protein is CASSLEGITAYQETQYF. The CDR3, as DNA: TGCGCCAGCAGCTTGGAAGGGATAACAGCTTACCAAGAGACCCAGTACTTC.

The V gene is TRBV18, the J gene TRBJ2-2; D is unclear. V was shortened by 3 bases and J by 1 base, with 12 bases between the two germline ends. Germline V gene sequence: CDR1 KGHSH, CDR2 LQKENI. The CDR3 sequence is 16 residues long. CDR3 in DNA: TGTGCCAGCTCACCGAACCAGGCCAAGAACACCGGGGAGCTGTTTTTT. Amino acids: CASSPNQAKNTGELFF.

V gene TRBV7-9 combines with J gene TRBJ2-5; a weak D match, TRBD1 (5 bases). This CDR3 contains 13 residues. Germline V gives CDR1 SEHNR, CDR2 FQNEAQ (reference sequence). Between the trimmed V and J ends, which lost 5 bases and 5 bases, there was a span of 12 bases. Here the CDR3 DNA reads TGTGCCAGCAGCCCGACCTCAGGGGAGACCCAGTACTTC. This gives the protein CASSPTSGETQYF.

There are many counts of this clonotype. V usage is TRBV18 and J usage is TRBJ2-3; perhaps TRBD2 as D (6 bases). The V end was cut by 0 bases, the J end by 3 bases, with 7 bases between. This CDR3 has 14 amino acids. Germline V gives CDR1 KGHSH, CDR2 LQKENI. In DNA, the CDR3 is TGTGCCAGCTCACCACCGGAGGGGACAGATACGCAGTATTTT. Translated, it gives CASSPPEGTDTQYF.

The chain is built from TRBV20-1 and TRBJ1-5; D perhaps matches TRBD1 (5 bases). Germline values: CDR1 DFQATT, CDR2 SNEGSKA (reference sequence). The V end lost 5 bases, the J end lost 0 bases, and 17 bases lay between the germline ends. CDR3 size: 16 residues. In DNA form, the CDR3 reads TGCAGTGCTCATCCCACCCGGGACGGTAGCAATCAGCCCCAGCATTTT. It translates to CSAHPTRDGSNQPQHF.

Ten or more counts support this clonotype. CDR3 in DNA: TGTGCCACCAGCAGAGTTTTACAGGCTACCTACGAGCAGTACTTC. It yields the protein CATSRVLQATYEQYF. The rearrangement uses TRBV15 and TRBJ2-7, with D possibly being TRBD1 (5 bases). The V end was cut by 1 base, the J end by 2 bases, with 12 bases between. CDR3 size: 15 residues. CDR1 and CDR2 from the germline V gene are LNHNV and YYDKDF (reference sequence).

The V gene is TRBV7-3, the J gene TRBJ2-1; no reliable D call. Germline V lookup: CDR1 SGHTA, CDR2 FQGTGA. CDR3 length: 12 residues. The ends were cut back, 6 bases at V and 10 bases at J, with 13 bases in the middle. The CDR3 reads CASSGPGLEQFF. In DNA, the CDR3 is TGTGCCAGCAGTGGACCCGGTCTAGAGCAGTTCTTC. Filled out from reference TRBV7-3 and TRBJ2-1, the complete variable domain reads GAGVSQTPSNKVTEKGKYVELRCDPISGHTALYWYRQSLGQGPEFLIYFQGTGAADDSGLPNDRFFAVRPEGSVSTLKIQRTERGDSAVYLCASSGPGLEQFFGPGTRLTVL.

This rearrangement joins TRBV3-1 to TRBJ2-1; 7 bases agree with TRBD2. CDR1 is LGHDT and CDR2 is YNNKEL in the germline V gene (reference sequence). The length of the CDR3 is 15 residues. V was pared by 4 bases and J by 7 bases, with 10 bases of the junction left unmatched. The CDR3: CASSRGRASPNEQFF. CDR3 DNA sequence: TGTGCCAGCAGCCGAGGGAGGGCCTCCCCAAATGAGCAGTTCTTC.

This chain uses TRBV7-2 with TRBJ2-7; 8 nucleotides align to TRBD1. This CDR3 comprises 15 residues. The germline gives CDR1 SGHTA, CDR2 FQGNSA. V lost 4 bases, J lost 0 bases, and 5 bases stayed unmatched. The CDR3 spells CASSSRTGSSYEQYF. The CDR3 region has the DNA TGTGCCAGCAGCTCTCGGACAGGGAGCTCCTACGAGCAGTACTTC. The full variable domain, completed using reference TRBV7-2 and TRBJ2-7, is GAGVSQSPSNKVTEKGKDVELRCDPISGHTALYWYRQSLGQGLEFLIYFQGNSAPDKSGLPSDRFSAERTGGSVSTLTIQRTQQEDSAVYLCASSSRTGSSYEQYFGPGTRLTVT.